Following are 5 T cell receptor beta chains from one sample sequenced in a study of T cell responses to AZD1222 COVID-19 vaccine. Profiling relied on immunoSEQ multiplex PCR, and the TCRdb table lists in-frame clones only, not all of them. The repertoire holds approximately 140,000 clones, with more than 80% as singletons. The sequencing here drew on peripheral blood, taken 28 days after the second AZD1222 dose. Source of these receptors: an adult who received the AZD1222 COVID-19 vaccine.

The chain uses TRBV27 and TRBJ2-3; TRBD2 agrees at 7 bases. J lost 2 bases, V lost 7 bases, and 12 bases had no gene match. Germline assignment: CDR1 MNHEY and CDR2 SMNVEV (reference sequence). The CDR3 length is 16 residues. This chain's CDR3 is CASIPTPSGFTDTQYF. The DNA for the CDR3 is TGTGCCAGCATCCCCACCCCTAGCGGATTCACAGATACGCAGTATTTT.

The CDR3 protein is CASSFSGRETDTQYF. The CDR3 bases are TGTGCCAGCAGCTTTAGCGGGAGAGAGACAGATACGCAGTATTTT. The chain uses TRBV6-4 and TRBJ2-3; 9 bases map to TRBD2. With V trimmed by 6 bases and J by 3 bases, 7 bases remained unmatched. The CDR3 is made up of 15 amino acids. Looked up from germline, CDR1 is MRHNA and CDR2 is SNTAGT.

The chain has TRBV4-2 and TRBJ2-7, with D possibly TRBD1 on 6 matching bases. V was trimmed by 1 base and J by 5 bases, leaving 15 bases between them. Germline lookup yields CDR1 LGHNA and CDR2 YNFKEQ. The CDR3 contains 15 residues. This CDR3 is CASSQVTGINHEQYF. CDR3 nucleotides: TGTGCCAGCAGCCAAGTAACAGGGATCAACCACGAGCAGTACTTC.

V and J are TRBV3-1 (or the pseudogene TRBV3-2) and TRBJ2-7, with D perhaps TRBD1 (5 bases). V lost 4 bases and J lost 7, with 17 bases in between. CDR1 and CDR2 (germline): LGHDT, YNNKEL (reference sequence). CDR3 size: 14 residues. CDR3 DNA sequence: TGTGCCAGCAGCCTCCGCGATTGGGGCTCGGAGCAGTACTTC. It codes for CASSLRDWGSEQYF.

This clone came up once. The junction departs from the called germline gene at one end, perhaps through a read error. Other DNA sequences in this sample translate to the same CDR3. V and J are TRBV5-1 and TRBJ2-1; either TRBD1 or TRBD2 may fit D (6 bases each). Per germline, CDR1 SGHRS and CDR2 YFSETQ. This CDR3 region has 18 residues. CDR3 sequence reads: CASSSPISGGSTYNEQFF. The CDR3, as DNA: TGCGCCAGTAGCTCGCCCATCTCCGGGGGCAGTACCTACAATGAGCAGTTCTTC.